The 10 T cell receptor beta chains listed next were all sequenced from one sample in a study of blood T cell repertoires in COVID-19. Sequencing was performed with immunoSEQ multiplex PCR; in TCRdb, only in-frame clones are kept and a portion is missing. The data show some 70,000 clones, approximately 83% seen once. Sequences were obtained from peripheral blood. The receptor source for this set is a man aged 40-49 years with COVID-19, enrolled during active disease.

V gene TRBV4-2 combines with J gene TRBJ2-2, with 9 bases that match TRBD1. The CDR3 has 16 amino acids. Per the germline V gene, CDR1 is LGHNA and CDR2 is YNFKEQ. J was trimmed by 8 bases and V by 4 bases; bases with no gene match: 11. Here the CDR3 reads CASSLTEQGAEGELFF. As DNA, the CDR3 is TGTGCCAGCAGCCTAACTGAACAGGGGGCAGAGGGGGAGCTGTTTTTT.

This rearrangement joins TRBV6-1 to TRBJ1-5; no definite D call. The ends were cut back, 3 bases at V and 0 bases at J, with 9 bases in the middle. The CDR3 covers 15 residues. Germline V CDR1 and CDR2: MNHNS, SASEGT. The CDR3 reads CASSEVAVSNQPQHF. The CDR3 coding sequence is TGTGCCAGCAGTGAGGTGGCGGTTAGCAATCAGCCCCAGCATTTT.

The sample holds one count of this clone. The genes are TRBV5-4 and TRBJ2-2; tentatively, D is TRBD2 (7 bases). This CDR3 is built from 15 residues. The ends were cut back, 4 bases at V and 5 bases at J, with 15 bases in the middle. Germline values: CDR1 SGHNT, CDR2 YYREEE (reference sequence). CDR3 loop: CASSVGGPGTGELFF. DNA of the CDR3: TGTGCCAGCAGCGTGGGGGGGCCCGGGACCGGGGAGCTGTTTTTT.

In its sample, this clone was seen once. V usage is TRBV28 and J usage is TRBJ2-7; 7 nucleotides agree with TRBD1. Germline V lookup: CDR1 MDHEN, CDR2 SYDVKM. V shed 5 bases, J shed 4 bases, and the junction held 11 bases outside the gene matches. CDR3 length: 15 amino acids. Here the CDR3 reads CASSARPGQTYEQYF. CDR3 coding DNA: TGTGCCAGCAGTGCCCGACCGGGACAGACTTACGAGCAGTACTTC.

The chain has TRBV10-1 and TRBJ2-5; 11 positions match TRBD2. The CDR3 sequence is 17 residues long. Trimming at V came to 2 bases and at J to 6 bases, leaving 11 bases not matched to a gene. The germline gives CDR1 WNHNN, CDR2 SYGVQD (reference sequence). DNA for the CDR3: TGCGCCAGCAGTGAGCCGACCTTAGCGGGGGGGACGAAGACCCAGTACTTC. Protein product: CASSEPTLAGGTKTQYF.

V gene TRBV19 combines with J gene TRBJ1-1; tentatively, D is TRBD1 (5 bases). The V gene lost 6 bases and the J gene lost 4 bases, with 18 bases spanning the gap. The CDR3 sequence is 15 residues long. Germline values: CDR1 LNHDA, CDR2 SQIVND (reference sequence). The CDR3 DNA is TGTGCCAGTAGCAGACAGACTCAAGGGGCCACTGAAGCTTTCTTT. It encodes CASSRQTQGATEAFF.

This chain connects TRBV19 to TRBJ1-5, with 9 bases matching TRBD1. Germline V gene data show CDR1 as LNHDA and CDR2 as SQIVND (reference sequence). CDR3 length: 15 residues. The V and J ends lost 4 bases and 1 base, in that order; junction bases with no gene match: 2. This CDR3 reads CASSKQGASNQPQHF. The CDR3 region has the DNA TGTGCCAGTAGTAAACAGGGGGCGAGCAATCAGCCCCAGCATTTT. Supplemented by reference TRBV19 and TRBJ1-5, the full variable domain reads DGGITQSPKYLFRKEGQNVTLSCEQNLNHDAMYWYRQDPGQGLRLIYYSQIVNDFQKGDIAEGYSVSREKKESFPLTVTSAQKNPTAFYLCASSKQGASNQPQHFGDGTRLSIL.

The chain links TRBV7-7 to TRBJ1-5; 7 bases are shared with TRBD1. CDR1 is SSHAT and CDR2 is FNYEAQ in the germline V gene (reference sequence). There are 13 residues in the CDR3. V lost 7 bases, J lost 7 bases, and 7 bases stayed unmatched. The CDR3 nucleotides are TGTGCCAGCACGGATAGGGGGCGGCAGCCCCAGCATTTT. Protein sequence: CASTDRGRQPQHF.

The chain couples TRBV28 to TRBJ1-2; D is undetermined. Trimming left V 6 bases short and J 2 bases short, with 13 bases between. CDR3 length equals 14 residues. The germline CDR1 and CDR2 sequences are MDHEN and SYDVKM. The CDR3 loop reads CASRPLGRNYGYTF. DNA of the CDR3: TGTGCCAGCAGGCCGTTGGGGAGAAACTATGGCTACACCTTC.

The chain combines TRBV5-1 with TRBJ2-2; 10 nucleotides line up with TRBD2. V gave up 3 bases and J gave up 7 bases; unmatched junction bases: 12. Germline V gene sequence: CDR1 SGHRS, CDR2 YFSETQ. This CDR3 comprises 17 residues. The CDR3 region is CASSSHPGTSDSGELFF. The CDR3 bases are TGCGCCAGCAGCTCTCACCCCGGGACTAGCGATAGCGGGGAGCTGTTTTTT.